This T cell receptor beta chain was captured by sequencing in a study of blood T cells in healthy people across ages. Study background: Template switching retrieved approximately one barcoded beta molecule for each two T cells.

A word on this clonotype: Its antigen is as yet unknown.

Germline-derived CDR1 and CDR2 are LGHNA and YSLEER. Trimming removed 4 bases at V and 4 bases at J, with 14 bases between. The CDR3 runs to 15 residues. Broader study findings: Age showed a roughly linear inverse relationship with TCR beta diversity per million T cells.

Next came a second PCR, run for about 6 to 11 cycles, which used a sample-barcoded 5' primer along with a J-beta primer mix. TCRdb re-analysed the 5' RACE reads in MiXCR, keeping a single row per CDR3 protein. The profile shows hundreds of thousands of distinct CDR3 sequences, around 45% of them singletons. Around 9.5 milliliters of peripheral blood were drawn from each donor. Samples each yielded at least 6 micrograms of total RNA. The chain recombines TRBV4-3 with TRBJ2-1, with D unclear. Sequenced: blood. This clonotype was sampled from a woman aged 55-69 years in good health. The CDR3 loop reads CASSRGGQKYNEQFF. CDR3 sequence (DNA): TGCGCCAGCAGCCGCGGTGGCCAGAAGTACAATGAGCAGTTCTTC.